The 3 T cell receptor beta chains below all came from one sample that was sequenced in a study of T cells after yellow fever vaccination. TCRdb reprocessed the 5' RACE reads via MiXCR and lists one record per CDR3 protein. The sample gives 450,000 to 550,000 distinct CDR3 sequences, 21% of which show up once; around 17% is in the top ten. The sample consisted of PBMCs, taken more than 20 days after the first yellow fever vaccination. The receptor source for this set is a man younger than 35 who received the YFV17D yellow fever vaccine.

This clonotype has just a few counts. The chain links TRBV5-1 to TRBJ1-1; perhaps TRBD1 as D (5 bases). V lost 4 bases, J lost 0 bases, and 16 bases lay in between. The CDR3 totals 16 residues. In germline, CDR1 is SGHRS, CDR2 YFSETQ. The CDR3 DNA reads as TGCGCCAGCAGCCCACTCGGGGGGATTGTGAACACTGAAGCTTTCTTT. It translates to CASSPLGGIVNTEAFF.

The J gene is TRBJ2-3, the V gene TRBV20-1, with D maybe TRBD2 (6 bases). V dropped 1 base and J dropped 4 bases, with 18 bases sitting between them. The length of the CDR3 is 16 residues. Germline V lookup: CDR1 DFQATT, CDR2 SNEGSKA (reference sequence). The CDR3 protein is CSARGGGTRGADTQYF. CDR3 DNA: TGCAGTGCTAGAGGAGGAGGGACGAGGGGTGCAGATACGCAGTATTTT.

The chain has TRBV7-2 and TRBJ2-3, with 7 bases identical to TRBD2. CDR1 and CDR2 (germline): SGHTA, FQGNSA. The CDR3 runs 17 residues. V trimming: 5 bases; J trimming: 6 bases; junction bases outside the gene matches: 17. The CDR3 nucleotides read TGTGCCAGCAGCGCCGTACTCTATGGCGGGGGAAGGGATACGCAGTATTTT. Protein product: CASSAVLYGGGRDTQYF.